This TCR beta chain derives from a study of beta chain features in type 1 diabetes. What was sequenced were expressed TCRB transcripts, since all of the isolated RNA had been reverse transcribed. Data came from immunoSEQ multiplex PCR; TCRdb stores just in-frame clones and leaves some out. The profile shows 200,000 to 300,000 clones, 13% to 15% of them singletons. Study outcomes and limitations: More deletions and fewer insertions at VDJ junctions were seen in type 1 diabetes patients.

This clone occurred many times. Its antigen is currently unknown. V lost 1 base, J lost 2 bases, and 6 bases stayed unmatched. The CDR3 runs to 16 residues. Germline loops: CDR1 SGHDT, CDR2 YYEEEE. This receptor was obtained from a middle-aged woman in good health. The specimen was naive CD4+ T cells from blood. The V gene is TRBV5-6, the J gene TRBJ2-1; the match to TRBD1 covers 7 bases. The DNA of the CDR3 is TGTGCCAGCAGCTTGACGACAGGGACAGCCTACAATGAGCAGTTCTTC. Its protein is CASSLTTGTAYNEQFF. Combining the CDR3 with reference TRBV5-6 and TRBJ2-1 gives the whole variable domain DAGVTQSPTHLIKTRGQQVTLRCSPKSGHDTVSWYQQALGQGPQFIFQYYEEEERQRGNFPDRFSGHQFPNYSSELNVNALLLGDSALYLCASSLTTGTAYNEQFFGPGTRLTVL.